The clone carrying this T cell receptor (beta chain) has at least ten counts. Antigen specificity is unknown. TCR beta CDR3 sequences were amplified from RNA transcripts. HTBI primers were the set used in a first-round RT-PCR of the TCR CDR3. TCRdb processed the multiplex PCR reads anew with MiXCR; each CDR3 protein has one entry. This table has about 550,000 distinct CDR3 sequences, 20% to 25% appearing once. Exclusions: uncontrolled infection, other autoimmune disease, pregnancy, lactation. The source of the sample is a study of T cells in Graves' hyperthyroidism and ophthalmopathy. The wider study: At initial diagnosis, before any treatment had begun, peripheral blood was obtained. Notes on the study in general: In the blood, most expanded thyroid clonotypes above 0.001 appeared as well. In the analysis, a 13 V-J model separated ophthalmopathy from stable hyperthyroidism.

V shed 4 bases and J 3 bases; nucleotides not matched to a gene: 7. This CDR3 is 15 amino acids long. CDR1 is MDHEN, CDR2 SYDVKM, per germline. The rearrangement uses TRBV28 and TRBJ2-7, with 9 positions matching TRBD2. Sequencing was done on a sample of blood. This clonotype originated in a young man with Graves' hyperthyroidism. DNA of the CDR3: TGTGCCAGCAGTTCGCGGGGGGGGGGAGACTACGAGCAGTACTTC. Encoded protein: CASSSRGGGDYEQYF.